Listed here are 23 T cell receptor beta chains from one sample, sequenced in a study of TIL therapy for anti-PD-1-resistant metastatic lung cancer. Time point meaning: pre-treatment sample, taken before nivolumab and TIL therapy. The immunoSEQ assay was v3. Using immunoSEQ multiplex PCR, the repertoire was profiled, and TCRdb retains in-frame clones only, with some absent. The profile covers 50,000 to 70,000 clones, with more than 80% appearing a single time and roughly 3% taken by the ten largest. Material: blood, obtained at baseline. These receptors originate from a person between 25 and 79 years old with non-small cell lung cancer.

The V call is TRBV6-2 or TRBV6-3, the J call TRBJ1-5; 7 bases fit TRBD1. The CDR3 length is 14 residues. V gave up 4 bases and J gave up 6 bases; unmatched junction bases: 6. Germline CDR1 and CDR2: MNHEY and SVGEGT. The CDR3 protein is CASSLTGSIQPQHF. CDR3 DNA: TGTGCCAGCAGTTTGACAGGGTCGATTCAGCCCCAGCATTTT.

This clone was recorded once. This chain uses TRBV6-2 or TRBV6-3 with TRBJ1-2, with TRBD1 as a possible D gene (5 bases). Germline V gene sequence: CDR1 MNHEY, CDR2 SVGEGT. The CDR3 is made up of 14 amino acids. The V gene lost 5 bases and the J gene lost 5 bases, with 15 bases spanning the gap. Here the CDR3 DNA reads TGTGCCAGCAGTGTCTACGGGGCTTCTTATGGCTACACCTTC. Translating gives CASSVYGASYGYTF.

This chain links TRBV7-2 with TRBJ1-4, with 8 positions matching TRBD1. Germline lookup yields CDR1 SGHTA and CDR2 FQGNSA. The CDR3 contains 15 residues. V was pared by 8 bases and J by 8 bases, with 13 bases of the junction left unmatched. In DNA form, the CDR3 reads TGTGCCAGCGCTGGGACAGGTAGAATTAGGGAAAAACTGTTTTTT. This encodes CASAGTGRIREKLFF.

The rearrangement uses TRBV4-1 and TRBJ2-1; D uncertain. The ends were cut back, 7 bases at V and 6 bases at J, with 22 bases in the middle. Germline lookup yields CDR1 MGHRA and CDR2 YSYEKL. The CDR3 sequence is 16 residues long. CDR3 loop: CASIWSPELHPNEQFF. Here the CDR3 DNA reads TGCGCCAGCATTTGGTCACCTGAACTCCACCCCAATGAGCAGTTCTTC.

The chain employs TRBV6-4 and TRBJ2-1; D is ambiguous. V was pared by 5 bases and J by 7 bases, with 15 bases between. CDR1 is MRHNA and CDR2 is SNTAGT in the germline V gene. CDR3 length: 14 residues. CDR3 DNA: TGTGCCAGCAGTAGCCCGGGTGAAAGGAATGAGCAGTTCTTC. Its protein product is CASSSPGERNEQFF.

The rearrangement uses TRBV6-6 and TRBJ2-7; 10 nucleotides match TRBD1. Germline CDR1 and CDR2: MNHNY and SVGAGI (reference sequence). The junction had 9 bases not matched to a gene; V was cut back by 6 bases and J by 4 bases. This CDR3 has 15 residues. The CDR3 loop reads CASSLRDRGYYEQYF. CDR3 nucleotide sequence: TGTGCCAGCAGCCTCCGGGACAGGGGCTATTACGAGCAGTACTTC.

The chain joins TRBV27 to TRBJ1-2; D call uncertain. Germline V gene data show CDR1 as MNHEY and CDR2 as SMNVEV (reference sequence). V shed 0 bases and J shed 5 bases, with 7 bases lying between them. The CDR3 covers 13 residues. CDR3 DNA sequence: TGTGCCAGCAGTTTATCCGGGTCTTATGGCTACACCTTC. It is translated as CASSLSGSYGYTF.

The rearrangement uses TRBV19 and TRBJ2-1; no clear D gene. Trimming took off 3 bases at V and 4 bases at J, with 7 bases between the two ends. This CDR3 is 13 amino acids long. Germline V lookup: CDR1 LNHDA, CDR2 SQIVND (reference sequence). The CDR3 DNA reads TGTGCCAGTAGTATGGTCCGGTACAATGAGCAGTTCTTC. Its translation: CASSMVRYNEQFF.

The rearrangement links TRBV28 to TRBJ1-5; a weak D match, TRBD1 (5 bases). The germline V gene has CDR1 MDHEN and CDR2 SYDVKM. The V and J ends lost 5 bases and 15 bases respectively, with 14 bases between them. The CDR3 is 11 residues long. This CDR3 reads CASSGAQGVHF. CDR3 in DNA: TGTGCCAGCAGTGGGGCCCAAGGGGTGCATTTT. Together with reference TRBV28 and TRBJ1-5, the CDR3 gives the full variable domain: DVKVTQSSRYLVKRTGEKVFLECVQDMDHENMFWYRQDPGLGLRLIYFSYDVKMKEKGDIPEGYSVSREKKERFSLILESASTNQTSMYLCASSGAQGVHFGDGTRLSIL.

The rearrangement links TRBV7-9 to TRBJ2-1; maybe TRBD1 (6 bases). This CDR3 has 13 residues. Germline CDR1 reads SEHNR; CDR2 reads FQNEAQ (reference sequence). The ends were cut back, 2 bases at V and 6 bases at J, with 8 bases in the middle. Written as DNA, the CDR3 is TGTGCCAGCAGCTTATACAGGGCCAATGAGCAGTTCTTC. Translated: CASSLYRANEQFF.

The V and J genes are TRBV10-3 and TRBJ2-5; D is tentatively TRBD1 or TRBD2 (5 bases each). Trimming took 4 bases from V and 5 from J, leaving 5 bases between them. Germline CDR1 ENHRY, CDR2 SYGVKD. The CDR3 sequence is 11 residues long. The CDR3 sequence: CAISGGETQYF. The CDR3 region has the DNA TGTGCCATCAGTGGGGGGGAGACCCAGTACTTC.

The chain joins TRBV11-3 to TRBJ2-7, with D tentatively TRBD2 (6 bases). Germline CDR1 SGHNT, CDR2 YENEEA. The CDR3 runs 15 residues. Trimming took off 0 bases at V and 4 bases at J, with 13 bases between the two ends. The CDR3 region is CASSLEVGAGYEQYF. The CDR3 DNA sequence: TGTGCCAGCAGCTTAGAGGTCGGGGCGGGGTACGAGCAGTACTTC. The whole variable domain, filled in from reference TRBV11-3 and TRBJ2-7, reads EAGVVQSPRYKIIEKKQPVAFWCNPISGHNTLYWYLQNLGQGPELLIRYENEEAVDDSQLPKDRFSAERLKGVDSTLKIQPAELGDSAVYLCASSLEVGAGYEQYFGPGTRLTVT.

This clone appeared a few times. The chain couples TRBV4-1 to TRBJ1-5, with D unclear. Per the germline V gene, CDR1 is MGHRA and CDR2 is YSYEKL. The CDR3 spans 14 residues. V lost 4 bases and J 0 bases, leaving 7 bases between the germline ends. CDR3 residues: CASSPRNSNQPQHF. As DNA, the CDR3 is TGCGCCAGCAGCCCTAGAAATAGCAATCAGCCCCAGCATTTT.

This sequence joins TRBV6-5 and TRBJ2-7, with 11 nucleotides matching TRBD2. The V gene's germline CDR1 is MNHEY and CDR2 SVGAGI. The CDR3 covers 15 residues. V lost 5 bases to trimming and J lost 3 bases; unmatched junction nucleotides: 6. The CDR3 sequence is CASSQRGLADYEQYF. The CDR3 nucleotides read TGTGCCAGCAGTCAAAGGGGACTAGCGGACTACGAGCAGTACTTC.

This chain links TRBV6-5 with TRBJ1-1; D remains ambiguous. Trimming removed 6 bases at V and 1 base at J, with 9 bases between. The CDR3 loop spans 13 amino acids. Germline assignment: CDR1 MNHEY and CDR2 SVGAGI. This CDR3 is CASRGTANTEAFF. The CDR3 DNA reads TGTGCCAGCAGGGGTACGGCGAACACTGAAGCTTTCTTT.

The chain links TRBV11-3 to TRBJ1-1; possible D gene TRBD1, 5 bases. Germline lookup yields CDR1 SGHNT and CDR2 YENEEA. The CDR3 runs 14 residues. Trimming took off 0 bases at V and 0 bases at J, with 5 bases between the two ends. For the CDR3, the DNA is TGTGCCAGCAGCTTAGAGGGACTGAACACTGAAGCTTTCTTT. Its protein is CASSLEGLNTEAFF.

Here the CDR3 reads CASSFRSLDRGQDNEQFF. CDR3 nucleotide sequence: TGTGCCAGCAGCTTTCGCTCGCTAGACAGGGGACAAGACAATGAGCAGTTCTTC. J is TRBJ2-1 and V is TRBV13; 8 bases line up with TRBD1. In germline, CDR1 is PRHDT, CDR2 FYEKMQ (reference sequence). CDR3 length: 18 amino acids. V lost 3 bases, J lost 5 bases, and 15 bases stayed unmatched.

This sequence joins TRBV3-1 (or the pseudogene TRBV3-2) and TRBJ2-2; D is possibly TRBD1 or TRBD2 (5 bases each). V lost 4 bases, J lost 7 bases, and 16 bases lay in between. The CDR3 runs 15 residues. In germline, CDR1 is LGHDT, CDR2 YNNKEL (reference sequence). This CDR3 reads CASSPGTPPGGELFF. Written as DNA, the CDR3 is TGTGCCAGCAGCCCGGGGACGCCCCCGGGCGGGGAGCTGTTTTTT.

V is TRBV5-5 and J is TRBJ1-5; D unclear. The CDR3 totals 15 residues. Germline values: CDR1 SGHKS, CDR2 YYEKEE (reference sequence). Trimming took 0 bases from V and 7 from J, leaving 14 bases between them. CDR3 sequence reads: CASSLASGRPQPQHF. In DNA, the CDR3 is TGTGCCAGCAGCTTGGCTTCGGGGAGGCCCCAGCCCCAGCATTTT.

This sequence joins TRBV7-8 and TRBJ1-4; D perhaps matches TRBD1 (5 bases). Trimming pared 2 bases from V and 1 base from J, leaving 11 bases between. Germline V gene sequence: CDR1 SGHVS, CDR2 FQNEAQ. This CDR3 comprises 16 residues. The CDR3 reads CASSLQGPGTNEKLFF. The CDR3 DNA reads TGTGCCAGCAGCTTACAGGGCCCCGGAACTAATGAAAAACTGTTTTTT. Full variable domain (missing parts from reference TRBV7-8 and TRBJ1-4): GAGVSQSPRYKVAKRGQDVALRCDPISGHVSLFWYQQALGQGPEFLTYFQNEAQLDKSGLPSDRFFAERPEGSVSTLKIQRTQQEDSAVYLCASSLQGPGTNEKLFFGSGTQLSVL.

This chain joins TRBV2 and TRBJ2-3; 11 positions agree with TRBD2. The CDR3 totals 16 residues. CDR1 is SNHLY and CDR2 is FYNNEI in the germline V gene. V gave up 10 bases and J gave up 0 bases; unmatched junction bases: 9. Here the CDR3 reads CAITPTSGISTDTQYF. CDR3 sequence (DNA): TGTGCCATCACCCCGACTAGCGGGATTAGCACAGATACGCAGTATTTT. Full variable domain (outside the CDR3, taken from reference TRBV2 and TRBJ2-3): EPEVTQTPSHQVTQMGQEVILRCVPISNHLYFYWYRQILGQKVEFLVSFYNNEISEKSEIFDDQFSVERPDGSNFTLKIRSTKLEDSAMYFCAITPTSGISTDTQYFGPGTRLTVL.

This clone was observed once. The gene calls are TRBV7-2 and TRBJ1-3; D unresolved. The germline V and J ends were trimmed by 1 base and 7 bases, with 5 bases remaining between them. CDR3 length equals 12 residues. Germline lookup yields CDR1 SGHTA and CDR2 FQGNSA. The CDR3 nucleotides read TGTGCCAGCAGCTTAGGGGCTAACACCATATATTTT. It specifies CASSLGANTIYF. The full variable domain, with the rest looked up from reference TRBV7-2 and TRBJ1-3, is GAGVSQSPSNKVTEKGKDVELRCDPISGHTALYWYRQSLGQGLEFLIYFQGNSAPDKSGLPSDRFSAERTGGSVSTLTIQRTQQEDSAVYLCASSLGANTIYFGEGSWLTVV.

This sequence joins TRBV21-1 and TRBJ2-1; the D call in the table, TRBD2, was not verified against the DNA. TRBV21-1 is reported as a pseudogene. The CDR3 length is 17 residues. CDR3 DNA: TGTGCCAGCAGCAAAAGGCCTAGCGGGCCGTTGGGGAATGAGCAGTTCTTC. This sequence encodes CASSKRPSGPLGNEQFF.